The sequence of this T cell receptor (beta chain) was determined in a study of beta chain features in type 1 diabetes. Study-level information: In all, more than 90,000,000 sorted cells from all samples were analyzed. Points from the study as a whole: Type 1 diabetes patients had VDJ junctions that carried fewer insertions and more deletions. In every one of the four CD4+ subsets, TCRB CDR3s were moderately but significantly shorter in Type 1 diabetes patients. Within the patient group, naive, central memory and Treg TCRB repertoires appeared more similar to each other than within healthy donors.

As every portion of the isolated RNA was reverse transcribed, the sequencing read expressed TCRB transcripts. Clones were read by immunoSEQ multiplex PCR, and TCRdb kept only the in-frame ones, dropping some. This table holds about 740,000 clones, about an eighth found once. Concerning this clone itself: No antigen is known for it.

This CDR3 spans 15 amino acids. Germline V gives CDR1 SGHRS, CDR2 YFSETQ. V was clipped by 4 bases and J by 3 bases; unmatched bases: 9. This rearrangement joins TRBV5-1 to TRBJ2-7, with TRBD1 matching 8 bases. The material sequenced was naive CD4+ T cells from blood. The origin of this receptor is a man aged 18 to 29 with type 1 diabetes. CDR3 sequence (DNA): TGCGCCAGCAGCGGCAGGACAGGGATTGGCTACGAGCAGTACTTC. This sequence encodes CASSGRTGIGYEQYF. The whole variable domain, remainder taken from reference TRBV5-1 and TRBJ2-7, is KAGVTQTPRYLIKTRGQQVTLSCSPISGHRSVSWYQQTPGQGLQFLFEYFSETQRNKGNFPGRFSGRQFSNSRSEMNVSTLELGDSALYLCASSGRTGIGYEQYFGPGTRLTVT.